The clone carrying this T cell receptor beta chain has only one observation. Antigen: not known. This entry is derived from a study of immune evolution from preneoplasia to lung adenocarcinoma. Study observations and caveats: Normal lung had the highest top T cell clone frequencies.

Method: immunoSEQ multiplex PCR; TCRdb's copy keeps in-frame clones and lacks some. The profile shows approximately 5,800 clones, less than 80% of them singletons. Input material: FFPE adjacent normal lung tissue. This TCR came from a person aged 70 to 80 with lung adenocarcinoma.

CDR3 residues: CASTWGQGNEQYF. In nucleotides, the CDR3 is TGTGCCAGCACCTGGGGACAGGGTAACGAGCAGTACTTC. The J gene is TRBJ2-7, the V gene TRBV11-1; 9 nucleotides align to TRBD1. Germline V gives CDR1 SGHAT, CDR2 FQDESV (reference sequence). Trimming at V came to 7 bases and at J to 5 bases, leaving 6 bases not matched to a gene. The CDR3 is made up of 13 amino acids.